Included here is one T cell receptor (beta chain) sequence, with context. Its specificity is not known. The data were produced by immunoSEQ multiplex PCR, yet TCRdb's version contains in-frame clones alone and is incomplete. The sample has about 16,000 clones; under 85% are singletons. Trimming at V came to 7 bases and at J to 7 bases, leaving 10 bases not matched to a gene. CDR3 length: 14 residues. Germline lookup yields CDR1 MNHNY and CDR2 SVGAGI (reference sequence). The record originates from a study of tumor-infiltrating lymphocytes in localized non-small cell lung cancer. Study-wide results and limits: Tumor T-cell fraction was not associated with recurrence-free survival.

Sequencing was done on a sample of lung tumor tissue. This receptor was taken from a human donor with non-small cell lung cancer. The chain uses TRBV6-6 and TRBJ1-5, with 7 nucleotides matching TRBD1. CDR3 sequence: CASNPQGRGQPQHF. The CDR3 region has the DNA TGTGCCAGCAACCCACAGGGGAGAGGACAGCCCCAGCATTTT.